A selection of T cell receptor beta chains follows, all from one sample in a study of blood T cell repertoires in COVID-19. This table comes from immunoSEQ multiplex PCR, and its TCRdb copy is limited to in-frame clones, with some not included. The sample comprises around 70,000 clones, 70% to 75% of which are singletons, and under 25% rests with the top ten. Source material: peripheral blood. These receptors all stem from a man in his 70s with acute or convalescent COVID-19. CDR3s include the opening cysteine and the closing phenylalanine or tryptophan. The order of the fields is V gene, J gene, CDR3 protein.

v_call: TRBV29-1; j_call: TRBJ1-2; cdr3_aa: CSVKARQVYGYTF
v_call: TRBV5-8; j_call: TRBJ2-7; cdr3_aa: CASSRRHNGGASSYEQYF
v_call: TRBV28; j_call: TRBJ2-7; cdr3_aa: CASSIRTSSSYEQYF
v_call: TRBV7-3; j_call: TRBJ2-1; cdr3_aa: CASSRDRGPYNEQFF
v_call: TRBV27; j_call: TRBJ2-1; cdr3_aa: CASSQSSGMHNEQFF
v_call: TRBV7-2; j_call: TRBJ1-5; cdr3_aa: CASSLGQYNQPQHF
v_call: TRBV18; j_call: TRBJ2-3; cdr3_aa: CASSPSLRDIADTQYF
v_call: TRBV11-2; j_call: TRBJ2-7; cdr3_aa: CASSFDPSGAYEQYF
v_call: TRBV5-6; j_call: TRBJ2-5; cdr3_aa: CASSLGVAGVVETQYF
v_call: TRBV6-5; j_call: TRBJ1-4; cdr3_aa: CASSTGEAAEKLFF
v_call: TRBV2; j_call: TRBJ2-1; cdr3_aa: CASSGTTAWQFF
v_call: TRBV5-6; j_call: TRBJ2-5; cdr3_aa: CASSDQGIETQYF
v_call: TRBV2; j_call: TRBJ2-2; cdr3_aa: CASSELQGGVTGELFF
v_call: TRBV4-2; j_call: TRBJ1-1; cdr3_aa: CASSQGGANTEAFF
v_call: TRBV9; j_call: TRBJ2-7; cdr3_aa: CASSVAPRTDGYEQYF
v_call: TRBV4-3; j_call: TRBJ2-5; cdr3_aa: CASSQDRVGMARETQYF
v_call: TRBV19; j_call: TRBJ2-1; cdr3_aa: CASSIGGSSGRDEQFF
v_call: TRBV10-3; j_call: TRBJ1-4; cdr3_aa: CAISEGQGDEKLFF
v_call: TRBV28; j_call: TRBJ1-1; cdr3_aa: CASSLTGGYTEAFF
v_call: TRBV11-2; j_call: TRBJ2-7; cdr3_aa: CASTLGGASGGSSYEQYF
v_call: TRBV7-8; j_call: TRBJ2-4; cdr3_aa: CASSLEVTSGGKNIQYF
v_call: TRBV5-1; j_call: TRBJ2-7; cdr3_aa: CASSLAETAYEQYF
v_call: TRBV18; j_call: TRBJ2-1; cdr3_aa: CASSPRGYEQFF
v_call: TRBV24-1; j_call: TRBJ2-5; cdr3_aa: CATSRGAETQYF
v_call: TRBV28; j_call: TRBJ1-2; cdr3_aa: CASSLTIQGTYGYTF
v_call: TRBV28; j_call: TRBJ1-4; cdr3_aa: CASGTVNEKLFF
v_call: TRBV7-8; j_call: TRBJ2-7; cdr3_aa: CASSPTGGEQYF
v_call: TRBV29-1; j_call: TRBJ2-2; cdr3_aa: CSVHPASGLTGELFF